This TCR beta chain was sequenced for a study of shared clonotypes between healthy human individuals. Overall study results and limits: Generally, estimated richness proved larger in naive subsets than it did in memory subsets.

Trimming removed 5 bases from V and 2 bases from J, with 12 bases in between. CDR1 ENHRY and CDR2 SYGVKD come from the germline V gene. CDR3 size: 14 residues. A remark on this clone: Its antigen is still unknown.

Template for every sorted-subset replicate PCR totaled approximately 0.2 ug DNA, approximately 30,000 T cell genomes. Assay used: immunoSEQ multiplex PCR; TCRdb lists only in-frame clones, some missing. This sample carries a few million clones, just over 90% of them seen once, and the ten largest clones take about 0.13%. Input material: naive CD4+ T cells sorted from blood. Subset reported: CD45RA+ positively selected. This rearrangement joins TRBV10-3 to TRBJ1-2, with D uncertain. This sequence was found in a man aged 18 to 30 in good health. The chain's CDR3 is CAISSGLNNYGYTF. In DNA form, the CDR3 reads TGTGCCATCAGTTCCGGCCTTAACAACTATGGCTACACCTTC.